This passage covers 7 T cell receptor beta chains from one sample sequenced in a study of T cells in localized non-small cell lung cancer. The protocol was immunoSEQ multiplex PCR, while the TCRdb copy is restricted to in-frame clones and leaves out a portion. The sample has fewer than 35,000 clones; approximately 91% are singletons. This specimen was peripheral blood, taken before any cancer treatment. The receptors originated from a female donor of 60 years or more with stage I lung adenocarcinoma.

In its sample, this clone was seen once. The chain couples TRBV19 to TRBJ1-1, with TRBD1 matching 8 bases. In germline, CDR1 is LNHDA, CDR2 SQIVND (reference sequence). This CDR3 is built from 15 residues. V dropped 1 base and J dropped 5; count of bases not matched to a gene: 6. The CDR3 bases are TGTGCCAGTAGTATAGGCTCTGGGACAGGAACTGAAGCTTTCTTT. Residues: CASSIGSGTGTEAFF.

This chain connects TRBV13 to TRBJ2-7, with 14 bases lining up with TRBD2. Per germline, CDR1 PRHDT and CDR2 FYEKMQ (reference sequence). V shed 4 bases, J shed 4 bases, and the junction held 3 bases outside the gene matches. This CDR3 has 15 amino acids. DNA of the CDR3: TGTGCCAGCAGCTCCGGACTAGCGGGAGGTTACGAGCAGTACTTC. This gives the protein CASSSGLAGGYEQYF.

The chain recombines TRBV7-7 with TRBJ2-5, with a weak D call TRBD2 (5 bases). V lost 5 bases, J lost 7 bases, and 17 bases lay in between. Germline V lookup: CDR1 SSHAT, CDR2 FNYEAQ (reference sequence). This CDR3 comprises 14 residues. CDR3 DNA sequence: TGTGCCAGCAGCGCCGAGGGTTTTGTCGGGACCCAGTACTTC. Its translation: CASSAEGFVGTQYF.

This clone came up once. The chain recombines TRBV18 with TRBJ2-1, with D unclear. There are 16 residues in the CDR3. Germline CDR1 reads KGHSH; CDR2 reads LQKENI. V was clipped by 0 bases and J by 4 bases, with 13 bases between them. CDR3 sequence reads: CASSPPGGLRYNEQFF. The CDR3 bases are TGTGCCAGCTCACCACCTGGCGGCCTGCGGTACAATGAGCAGTTCTTC.

The rearrangement joins TRBV28 to TRBJ1-2; TRBD1 might be the D (5 bases). Germline V gene lookup returns CDR1 MDHEN and CDR2 SYDVKM. Trimming removed 6 bases at V and 4 bases at J, with 12 bases between. The CDR3 is 13 residues long. CDR3 loop: CASSPGARYGYTF. The DNA for the CDR3 is TGTGCCAGCAGCCCCGGGGCGCGCTATGGCTACACCTTC.

This chain joins TRBV4-2 and TRBJ2-3; weak D call: TRBD2 (6 bases). The CDR3 contains 15 residues. Trimming pared 2 bases from V and 4 bases from J, leaving 13 bases between. Germline-derived CDR1 and CDR2 are LGHNA and YNFKEQ. This CDR3 reads CASSQLALGADTQYF. The CDR3 bases are TGTGCCAGCAGCCAACTAGCGTTGGGGGCAGATACGCAGTATTTT.

The gene calls are TRBV7-9 and TRBJ1-2, with D possibly being TRBD1 (6 bases). The CDR3 spans 13 residues. In germline, CDR1 is SEHNR, CDR2 FQNEAQ (reference sequence). The V and J ends lost 0 bases and 6 bases respectively, with 8 bases between them. The DNA for the CDR3 is TGTGCCAGCAGCTTAGCAGGGGGGGATGGCTACACCTTC. It translates to CASSLAGGDGYTF.